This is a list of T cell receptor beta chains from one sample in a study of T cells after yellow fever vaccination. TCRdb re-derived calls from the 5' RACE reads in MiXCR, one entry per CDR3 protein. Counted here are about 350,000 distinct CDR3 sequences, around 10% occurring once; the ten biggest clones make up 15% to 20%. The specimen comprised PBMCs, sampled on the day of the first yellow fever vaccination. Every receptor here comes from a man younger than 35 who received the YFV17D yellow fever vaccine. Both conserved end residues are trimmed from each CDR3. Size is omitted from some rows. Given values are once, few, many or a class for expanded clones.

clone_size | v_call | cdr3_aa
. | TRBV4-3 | ASSQALAFGNEQF
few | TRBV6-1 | ASRPGGGVHGYT
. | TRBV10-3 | AISPPNTGELF
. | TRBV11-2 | ASSLEIARGGPHNEQF
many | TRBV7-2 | ASSSGVEETQY
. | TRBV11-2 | ASSGWAGEGNTIY
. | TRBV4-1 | ASSQDLGGREKLF
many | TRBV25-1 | ASSEAGQPSSPLH
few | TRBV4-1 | ASSTTQGSTEAF
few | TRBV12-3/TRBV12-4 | ASSLGPRRVTEAF
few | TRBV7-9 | ASSWTGANSPLH
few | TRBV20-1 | SAITSGSTDTQY
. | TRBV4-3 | ASSPSRDRAYEQY
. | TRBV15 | ATSAFLASNNSPLH
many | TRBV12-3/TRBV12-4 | ASSFQGSSYNEQF
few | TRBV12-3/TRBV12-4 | ASRVTGGQAGELF
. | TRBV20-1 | SASWREAGANVLT
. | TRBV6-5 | ASSYLGRRRETQY
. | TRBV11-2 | ASSFSGPPDTQY
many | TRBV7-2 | ASSFTGAYEQY
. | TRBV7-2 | ASSSSGGAGTQY
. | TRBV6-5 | ASSYSGPRSRMF
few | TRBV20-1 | SATLWDTQY
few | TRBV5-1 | ASSPDRRRIYGYT
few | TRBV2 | ASSETGGPSPLH
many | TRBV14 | ASSVGTGGEKLF
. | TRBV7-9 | ASSQRGGPDTQY
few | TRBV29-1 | SVEVGGEYEQY
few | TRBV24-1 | ATSDLGSEGADTQY
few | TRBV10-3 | AISDPRGANVLT
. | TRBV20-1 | SAINRDTQY
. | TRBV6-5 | ASSSRLGSTEAF
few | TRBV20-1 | SATDFLQGLSQPQH
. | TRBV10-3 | AISEGGLSDTQY
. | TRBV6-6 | ASIGRSGNTIY